Below are 18 T cell receptor beta chains sequenced from a single sample in a study of naive and memory T cell subsets. Ligated cDNA underwent four rounds of PCR with nested alpha and beta constant region primers and SP2. TCRdb reanalysed the 5' RACE reads using MiXCR and keeps one entry per CDR3 protein. Of 30,000 to 40,000 distinct CDR3 sequences listed, 15% to 20% are singletons. A UMI-containing oligonucleotide was joined by 3' ligation to the TCR cDNA template. Source of these receptors: a female donor in good health.

This clonotype was observed many times. The chain couples TRBV2 to TRBJ2-7, with D possibly TRBD2 on 6 matching bases. The germline gives CDR1 SNHLY, CDR2 FYNNEI. V was pared by 8 bases and J by 3 bases, with 14 bases between. The CDR3 is made up of 13 amino acids. CDR3 amino acids: CASGEAAVYEQYF. DNA for the CDR3: TGTGCCAGCGGGGAGGCGGCGGTCTACGAGCAGTACTTC.

This clonotype was seen only a few times. The chain carries TRBV5-1 and TRBJ1-6, with TRBD1 identical over 9 bases. CDR1 is SGHRS, CDR2 YFSETQ, per germline. The junction had 12 bases not matched to a gene; V was cut back by 4 bases and J by 10 bases. This CDR3 is built from 16 residues. The CDR3, as DNA: TGCGCCAGCAGCGGTGGACAGGGGTCCCCTCGGTCACCCCTCCACTTT. This sequence encodes CASSGGQGSPRSPLHF.

The genes are TRBV6-6 and TRBJ2-5; TRBD1 matches 9 bases. CDR1 is MNHNY and CDR2 is SVGAGI in the germline V gene (reference sequence). Trimming took 2 bases from V and 2 from J; bases not matched to a gene: 6. CDR3 length: 16 residues. CDR3 coding DNA: TGTGCCAGCAGTTACGGGGACAGGGCCCAGCAAGAGACCCAGTACTTC. Its translation is CASSYGDRAQQETQYF.

The V call is TRBV4-2, the J call TRBJ2-1; 7 nucleotides line up with TRBD1. Trimming cost V 1 base and J 4 bases; bases outside gene matches: 4. Germline V lookup: CDR1 LGHNA, CDR2 YNFKEQ. The CDR3 is 15 residues long. This chain's CDR3 is CASSQVGTEYNEQFF. The CDR3 coding sequence is TGTGCCAGCAGCCAAGTGGGGACAGAATACAATGAGCAGTTCTTC.

This clonotype was detected a few times. V usage is TRBV7-9 and J usage is TRBJ2-1; a possible D gene is TRBD1 (6 bases). This CDR3 comprises 15 residues. V lost 1 base to trimming and J lost 4 bases, with 11 bases between them. Germline assignment: CDR1 SEHNR and CDR2 FQNEAQ (reference sequence). CDR3 sequence (DNA): TGTGCCAGCAGCTTAGTCACAGGGAAGTACAATGAGCAGTTCTTC. Encoded protein: CASSLVTGKYNEQFF. The full variable domain, rest sourced from reference TRBV7-9 and TRBJ2-1, is DTGVSQNPRHKITKRGQNVTFRCDPISEHNRLYWYRQTLGQGPEFLTYFQNEAQLEKSRLLSDRFSAERPKGSFSTLEIQRTEQGDSAMYLCASSLVTGKYNEQFFGPGTRLTVL.

The chain employs TRBV29-1 and TRBJ1-1, with 7 positions matching TRBD1. The V gene end was trimmed by 5 bases and the J gene end by 2 bases; junction bases not matched to a gene: 5. The CDR3 is 13 amino acids. Germline V gives CDR1 SQVTM, CDR2 ANQGSEA. CDR3 nucleotide sequence: TGCAGCGTTCCGGGACAGCTAAACACTGAAGCTTTCTTT. It codes for CSVPGQLNTEAFF. The complete variable domain, with remaining parts taken from reference TRBV29-1 and TRBJ1-1, reads SAVISQKPSRDICQRGTSLTIQCQVDSQVTMMFWYRQQPGQSLTLIATANQGSEATYESGFVIDKFPISRPNLTFSTLTVSNMSPEDSSIYLCSVPGQLNTEAFFGQGTRLTVV.

This chain links TRBV6-1 with TRBJ1-6, with D tentatively TRBD1 (6 bases). V was pared by 4 bases and J by 7 bases, with 17 bases between. CDR3 size: 16 residues. The germline CDR1 and CDR2 sequences are MNHNS and SASEGT. The CDR3 DNA is TGTGCCAGCAGTGGTACCGGGACAAGGCTAAATTCACCCCTCCACTTT. Translation: CASSGTGTRLNSPLHF.

This clonotype was recorded at least ten times. J is TRBJ1-1 and V is TRBV7-9; TRBD1 aligns across 8 bases. Trimming cost V 3 bases and J 4 bases; bases outside gene matches: 10. The CDR3 extends over 16 amino acids. CDR1 and CDR2 from the germline V gene are SEHNR and FQNEAQ (reference sequence). CDR3 residues: CASSFRGPMVGTEAFF. The CDR3 DNA sequence: TGTGCCAGCAGCTTCAGGGGGCCGATGGTGGGCACTGAAGCTTTCTTT.

This clonotype appeared many times. This chain links TRBV6-1 with TRBJ2-3; D possibly corresponds to TRBD2 (6 bases). V dropped 6 bases and J dropped 0 bases, with 13 bases sitting between them. Germline values: CDR1 MNHNS, CDR2 SASEGT. The CDR3 runs 15 residues. In nucleotides, the CDR3 is TGTGCCAGCAGAGTACCGGGACTTAGCACAGATACGCAGTATTTT. Translated, it gives CASRVPGLSTDTQYF.

This clonotype appeared many times. V gene TRBV6-5 combines with J gene TRBJ2-7; 9 bases are a match to TRBD1. Germline V gene lookup returns CDR1 MNHEY and CDR2 SVGAGI. The CDR3 sequence is 15 residues long. Trimming at V came to 2 bases and at J to 3 bases, leaving 5 bases not matched to a gene. The DNA of the CDR3 is TGTGCCAGCAGTTACGAAGAGACAGGGGGCTACGAGCAGTACTTC. Amino acid sequence: CASSYEETGGYEQYF.

V is TRBV9 and J is TRBJ2-7, with 8 bases matching TRBD1. There are 14 residues in the CDR3. Unmatched junction bases numbered 5, after V lost 3 bases and J lost 3 bases. Germline CDR1 SGDLS, CDR2 YYNGEE. The CDR3 bases are TGTGCCAGCAGCGCGGGACAGGAGATCTACGAGCAGTACTTC. It yields the protein CASSAGQEIYEQYF.

This clonotype was observed many times. The chain has TRBV29-1 and TRBJ1-3, with D possibly being TRBD1 (5 bases). Trimming shortened V by 6 bases and J by 4 bases, and 13 bases separated the two germline ends. Looked up from germline, CDR1 is SQVTM and CDR2 is ANQGSEA. This CDR3 has 13 amino acids. CDR3 in amino acids: CSVGSGIGNTIYF. CDR3 DNA sequence: TGCAGCGTGGGTTCAGGGATCGGAAACACCATATATTTT.

The rearrangement links TRBV7-2 to TRBJ2-7; 9 nucleotides agree with TRBD2. Germline loops: CDR1 SGHTA, CDR2 FQGNSA. There are 16 residues in the CDR3. Trimming removed 5 bases from V and 2 bases from J; junction bases left unmatched: 10. The CDR3 loop is CASSPRGAGGAYEQYF. Here the CDR3 DNA reads TGTGCCAGCAGCCCAAGAGGAGCGGGGGGCGCCTACGAGCAGTACTTC.

This clonotype was observed many times. The V and J genes are TRBV6-5 and TRBJ1-5; D is uncertain. Trimming took 2 bases from V and 5 from J, leaving 10 bases between them. The CDR3 runs to 14 residues. CDR1 and CDR2 (germline): MNHEY, SVGAGI. In nucleotides, the CDR3 is TGTGCCAGCAGTTACCGACGTGCTGATCAGCCCCAGCATTTT. Its protein is CASSYRRADQPQHF.

This clonotype was seen ten or more times. The chain employs TRBV6-5 and TRBJ1-5; no definite D call. This CDR3 contains 12 residues. Germline CDR1 is MNHEY and CDR2 is SVGAGI. Trimming left V 2 bases short and J 6 bases short, with 5 bases between. CDR3 protein: CASSYAGQPQHF. CDR3 bases: TGTGCCAGCAGTTACGCGGGTCAGCCCCAGCATTTT.

V usage is TRBV6-2 or TRBV6-3 and J usage is TRBJ1-1; possibly TRBD1 for D (5 bases). Germline V gene data show CDR1 as MNHEY and CDR2 as SVGEGT. The V end lost 6 bases, the J end lost 4 bases, and 18 bases lay between the germline ends. CDR3 length equals 15 residues. DNA of the CDR3: TGTGCCAGCAGGCCGTCCGGGGCTTTTGGCACTGAAGCTTTCTTT. Amino acid sequence: CASRPSGAFGTEAFF.

The chain carries TRBV12-3 or TRBV12-4 and TRBJ1-1, with TRBD1 as a possible D gene (5 bases). This CDR3 has 14 amino acids. V lost 8 bases and J 1 base, leaving 14 bases between the germline ends. The CDR3 sequence is CASFPAGKNTEAFF. The CDR3 DNA reads TGTGCCAGCTTCCCGGCAGGGAAGAACACTGAAGCTTTCTTT.

This clonotype has a count of ten or more. This chain uses TRBV7-2 with TRBJ2-5; no clear D. Germline assignment: CDR1 SGHTA and CDR2 FQGNSA. Trimming stripped 5 bases from V and 3 bases from J, with 13 bases between. This CDR3 is built from 14 residues. For the CDR3, the DNA is TGTGCCAGCAGCCCCCAACTTCGAAAAGAGACCCAGTACTTC. This sequence encodes CASSPQLRKETQYF.